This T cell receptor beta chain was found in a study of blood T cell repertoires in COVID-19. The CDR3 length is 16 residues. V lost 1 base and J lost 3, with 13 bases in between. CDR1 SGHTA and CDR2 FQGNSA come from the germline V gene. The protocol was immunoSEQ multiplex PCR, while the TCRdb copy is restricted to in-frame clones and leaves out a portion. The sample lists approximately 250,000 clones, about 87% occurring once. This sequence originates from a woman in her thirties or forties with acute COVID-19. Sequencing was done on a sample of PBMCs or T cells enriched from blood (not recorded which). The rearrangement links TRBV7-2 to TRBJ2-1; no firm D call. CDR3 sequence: CASSLGDSSIYNEQFF. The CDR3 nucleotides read TGTGCCAGCAGCTTAGGTGATAGCTCAATCTACAATGAGCAGTTCTTC.